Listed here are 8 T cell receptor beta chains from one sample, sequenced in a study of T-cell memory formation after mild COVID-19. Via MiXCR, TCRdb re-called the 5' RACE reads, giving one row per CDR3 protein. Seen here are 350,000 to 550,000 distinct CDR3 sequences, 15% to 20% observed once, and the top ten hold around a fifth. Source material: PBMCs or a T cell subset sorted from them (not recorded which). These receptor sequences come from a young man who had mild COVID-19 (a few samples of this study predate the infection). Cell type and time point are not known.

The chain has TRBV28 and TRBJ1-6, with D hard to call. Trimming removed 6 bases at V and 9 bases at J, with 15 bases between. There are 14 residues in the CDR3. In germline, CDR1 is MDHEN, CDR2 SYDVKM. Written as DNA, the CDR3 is TGTGCCAGCAGCGCCACATGGGTGCGTTCACCCCTCCACTTT. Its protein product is CASSATWVRSPLHF.

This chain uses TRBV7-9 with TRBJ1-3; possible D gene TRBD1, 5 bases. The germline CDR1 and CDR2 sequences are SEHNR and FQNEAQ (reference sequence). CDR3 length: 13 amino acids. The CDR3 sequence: CARGDSAGNTIYF. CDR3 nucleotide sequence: TGTGCTAGAGGGGATTCGGCTGGAAACACCATATATTTT.

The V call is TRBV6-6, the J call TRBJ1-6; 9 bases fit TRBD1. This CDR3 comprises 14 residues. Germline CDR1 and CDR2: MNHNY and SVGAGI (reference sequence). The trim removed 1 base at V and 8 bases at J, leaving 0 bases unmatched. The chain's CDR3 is CASSYWDRDSPLHF. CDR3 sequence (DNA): TGTGCCAGCAGTTACTGGGACAGGGATTCACCCCTCCACTTT.

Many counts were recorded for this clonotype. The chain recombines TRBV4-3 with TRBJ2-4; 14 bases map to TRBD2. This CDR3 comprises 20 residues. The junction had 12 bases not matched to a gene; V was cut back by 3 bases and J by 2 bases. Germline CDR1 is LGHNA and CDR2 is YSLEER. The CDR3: CASSHRLAGGSGLSKNIQYF. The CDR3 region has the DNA TGCGCCAGCAGCCACAGACTAGCGGGGGGGTCGGGTTTATCCAAAAACATTCAGTACTTC.

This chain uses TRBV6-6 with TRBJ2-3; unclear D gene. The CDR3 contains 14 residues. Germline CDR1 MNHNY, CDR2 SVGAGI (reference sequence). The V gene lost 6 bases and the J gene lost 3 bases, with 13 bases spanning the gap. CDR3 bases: TGTGCCAGCAGGGCCCAAAGCCAAACAGATACGCAGTATTTT. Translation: CASRAQSQTDTQYF.

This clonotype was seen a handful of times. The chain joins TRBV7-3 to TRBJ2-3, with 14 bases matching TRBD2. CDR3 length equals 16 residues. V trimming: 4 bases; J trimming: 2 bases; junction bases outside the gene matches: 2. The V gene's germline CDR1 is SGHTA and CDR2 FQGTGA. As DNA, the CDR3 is TGTGCCAGCAGCTCGGGACTAGCGGGGGTCACAGATACGCAGTATTTT. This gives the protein CASSSGLAGVTDTQYF.

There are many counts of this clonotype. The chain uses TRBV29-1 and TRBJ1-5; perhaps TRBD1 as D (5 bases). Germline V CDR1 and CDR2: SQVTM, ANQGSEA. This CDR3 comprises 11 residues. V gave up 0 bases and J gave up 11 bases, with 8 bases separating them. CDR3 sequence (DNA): TGCAGCGTTGAAGAGGTGGGGGCCCAGCATTTT. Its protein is CSVEEVGAQHF. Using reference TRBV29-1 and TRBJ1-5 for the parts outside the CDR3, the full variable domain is SAVISQKPSRDICQRGTSLTIQCQVDSQVTMMFWYRQQPGQSLTLIATANQGSEATYESGFVIDKFPISRPNLTFSTLTVSNMSPEDSSIYLCSVEEVGAQHFGDGTRLSIL.

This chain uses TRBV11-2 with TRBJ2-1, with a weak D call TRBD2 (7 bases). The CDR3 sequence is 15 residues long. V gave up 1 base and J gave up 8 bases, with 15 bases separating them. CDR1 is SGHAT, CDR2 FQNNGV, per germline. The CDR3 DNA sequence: TGTGCCAGCAGCTTAGGACGGGGGGCTGGCCATGAGCAGTTCTTC. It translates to CASSLGRGAGHEQFF.